The rows below give T cell receptor beta chains drawn from one sample of a study of blood T cells in healthy people across ages. In TCRdb, the 5' RACE reads were re-called with MiXCR into one record per CDR3 protein. The table shows about 1,000,000 distinct CDR3 sequences, with 35% to 55% occurring only once. Sequencing input: blood. Receptor source: an older woman in good health. Both conserved end residues are part of each CDR3. The order of the fields is D gene, V gene, J gene, clone size, CDR3 protein, CDR3 DNA. The D gene is left open where the match is weak. A row's size may be missing; if present it is once, few, many or a size class.

.	TRBV5-6	TRBJ2-3	.	CASSFGQFSTDTQYF	TGTGCCAGCAGCTTCGGACAGTTTAGCACAGATACGCAGTATTTT
.	TRBV5-1	TRBJ2-7	few	CASSWSLTSSYEQYF	TGCGCCAGCAGCTGGAGCCTAACGAGCTCCTACGAGCAGTACTTC
TRBD2	TRBV12-3/TRBV12-4	TRBJ2-3	.	CASSSPRGRLADTQYF	TGTGCCAGCAGTTCGCCCCGCGGGAGGTTGGCAGATACGCAGTATTTT
TRBD2	TRBV12-3/TRBV12-4	TRBJ2-7	.	CASSTTKREGPYEQYF	TGTGCCAGCAGTACCACTAAGCGGGAGGGTCCCTACGAGCAGTACTTC
TRBD1	TRBV10-1	TRBJ2-1	.	CASSAGGNSYNEQFF	TGCGCCAGCAGTGCAGGGGGCAACTCCTACAATGAGCAGTTCTTC
.	TRBV14	TRBJ1-4	.	CVSSLVRNEKLFF	TGTGTCAGCAGCCTAGTCAGGAATGAAAAACTGTTTTTT
.	TRBV4-1	TRBJ2-6	few	CASSHPLWGATHNSGANVLTF	TGCGCCAGCAGCCATCCGCTCTGGGGAGCAACCCACAACTCTGGGGCCAACGTCCTGACTTTC
TRBD2	TRBV12-3/TRBV12-4	TRBJ2-1	.	CASSPAGADNEQFF	TGTGCCAGCAGTCCAGCGGGAGCCGACAATGAGCAGTTCTTC
.	TRBV7-2	TRBJ2-1	few	CASSLRYEQFF	TGTGCCAGCAGCTTACGTTATGAGCAGTTCTTC
.	TRBV20-1	TRBJ1-2	.	CRTASAGGYTF	TGCAGGACAGCCTCAGCTGGAGGCTACACCTTC
.	TRBV12-3/TRBV12-4	TRBJ2-3	many	CASSLDTGTDTQYF	TGTGCCAGCAGTTTAGATACAGGCACAGATACGCAGTATTTT
.	TRBV29-1	TRBJ2-7	few	CSGLRRGPVYEQYF	TGCAGCGGACTGCGAAGGGGACCAGTCTACGAGCAGTACTTC
.	TRBV20-1	TRBJ2-7	once	CSARASSGSGEQYF	TGCAGTGCTAGAGCTTCTAGTGGATCGGGTGAGCAGTACTTC
.	TRBV5-6	TRBJ1-2	once	CASSLPDRNGYTF	TGTGCCAGCAGCTTGCCCGACAGGAATGGCTACACCTTC
TRBD1	TRBV27	TRBJ1-1	few	CASYGFRRQGKNTEAFF	TGTGCCAGCTATGGATTTAGGCGACAGGGGAAGAACACTGAAGCTTTCTTT
.	TRBV27	TRBJ1-2	.	CASSLVSGHGYTF	TGTGCCAGCAGTTTGGTGTCAGGACACGGCTACACCTTC
.	TRBV7-3	TRBJ2-1	.	CASSPTGHGLDEQFF	TGTGCCAGCAGCCCGACGGGACACGGTTTGGATGAGCAGTTCTTC
TRBD2	TRBV5-1	TRBJ2-5	.	CASSFTPSGRVNEQYF	TGCGCCAGCAGCTTCACCCCTAGCGGGAGGGTAAATGAGCAGTACTTC
.	TRBV11-3	TRBJ2-7	.	CASNLKQGAYEQYF	TGTGCCAGCAACCTGAAGCAGGGAGCCTACGAGCAGTACTTC
TRBD2	TRBV7-3	TRBJ2-4	few	CASSLIGTSGGGKNIQYF	TGTGCCAGCAGCTTAATTGGGACTAGCGGGGGGGGCAAAAACATTCAGTACTTC
TRBD1	TRBV28	TRBJ1-5	.	CASSLGRTGGLSNQPQHF	TGTGCCAGCAGTTTAGGAAGGACAGGCGGCCTTAGTAATCAGCCCCAGCATTTT
.	TRBV6-6	TRBJ2-5	.	CASSWESYNEQYF	TGTGCCAGCAGTTGGGAGTCTTACAATGAGCAGTACTTC
.	TRBV4-1	TRBJ1-2	.	CASSQDPTENYGYTF	TGCGCCAGCAGTCAAGATCCCACGGAAAACTATGGCTACACCTTC
.	TRBV6-2/TRBV6-3	TRBJ2-3	.	CASSYWDPQSTDTQYF	TGTGCCAGCAGTTACTGGGACCCCCAGAGCACAGATACGCAGTATTTT
TRBD2	TRBV20-1	TRBJ2-7	.	CSAPTGTSWHEQYF	TGCAGTGCTCCCACCGGGACTAGCTGGCACGAGCAGTACTTC
TRBD2	TRBV28	TRBJ2-7	.	CASSLSGRQVLEQYF	TGTGCCAGCAGTTTAAGCGGGAGGCAGGTGCTCGAGCAGTACTTC
.	TRBV29-1	TRBJ2-1	.	CSVEGGLGVSYNEQFF	TGCAGCGTTGAAGGGGGTCTCGGAGTCTCCTACAATGAGCAGTTCTTC
.	TRBV15	TRBJ2-1	.	CATSRTGGKQFF	TGTGCCACCAGCAGGACCGGTGGGAAGCAGTTCTTC
.	TRBV20-1	TRBJ2-6	.	CSARGGFMRYGANVLTF	TGCAGTGCTAGAGGGGGATTTATGAGGTATGGGGCCAACGTCCTGACTTTC
.	TRBV14	TRBJ2-5	.	CASSHRSTERYQETQYF	TGTGCCAGCAGCCATAGGTCGACAGAGAGGTACCAAGAGACCCAGTACTTC
.	TRBV4-3	TRBJ1-1	.	CASSQDPRSPEAFF	TGCGCCAGCAGCCAAGACCCCCGAAGCCCTGAAGCTTTCTTT
.	TRBV3-1	TRBJ2-5	.	CASSLWDSPGGETQYF	TGTGCCAGCAGCCTATGGGACTCGCCCGGGGGAGAGACCCAGTACTTC
TRBD2	TRBV3-1	TRBJ2-1	few	CASSQDSGSHNEQFF	TGTGCCAGCAGCCAAGATAGCGGGAGCCACAATGAGCAGTTCTTC
.	TRBV5-1	TRBJ1-2	.	CASSPNWGRETGYTF	TGCGCCAGCAGCCCCAACTGGGGCAGGGAGACTGGCTACACCTTC
.	TRBV7-9	TRBJ1-2	.	CASSLNPGASYGYTF	TGTGCCAGCAGCTTAAATCCAGGAGCTAGCTATGGCTACACCTTC
TRBD2	TRBV20-1	TRBJ2-3	.	CSASAGRARVETQYF	TGCAGTGCTAGTGCCGGGAGGGCCAGGGTTGAGACGCAGTATTTT
TRBD1	TRBV28	TRBJ1-2	.	CASRSRARGRPYGYTF	TGTGCCAGCAGGTCCCGTGCGAGGGGGCGGCCCTATGGCTACACCTTC
TRBD1	TRBV7-3	TRBJ2-3	few	CASSWGQAPRTDTQYF	TGTGCCAGCAGCTGGGGACAGGCGCCGCGTACAGATACGCAGTATTTT
.	TRBV9	TRBJ2-5	.	CASSVGPSSGEETQYF	TGTGCCAGCAGCGTAGGCCCCAGTTCGGGGGAAGAGACCCAGTACTTC
.	TRBV6-1	TRBJ1-5	few	CASSDYAYSNQPQHF	TGTGCCAGCAGTGATTACGCGTATAGCAATCAGCCCCAGCATTTT
.	TRBV29-1	TRBJ2-3	.	CSVEDRDRSTDTQYF	TGCAGCGTTGAAGACCGGGACCGTAGCACAGATACGCAGTATTTT
TRBD2	TRBV10-3	TRBJ2-3	.	CAIAGVGEGTDTQYF	TGTGCCATCGCGGGAGTAGGAGAGGGCACAGATACGCAGTATTTT
.	TRBV21-1	TRBJ2-1	.	CASSKSSPGATSGSAHEQFF	TGTGCCAGCAGCAAATCATCTCCGGGAGCAACTAGCGGGAGCGCTCATGAGCAGTTCTTC
.	TRBV20-1	TRBJ1-2	.	CSASVIQERRGDGYTF	TGCAGTGCTAGCGTTATCCAGGAGAGGCGTGGAGATGGCTACACCTTC
.	TRBV7-8	TRBJ2-5	few	CASSSYSRGSETQYF	TGTGCCAGCAGCTCTTATAGTAGGGGTTCGGAGACCCAGTACTTC
.	TRBV6-6	TRBJ2-7	many	CASSPGVYEQYF	TGTGCCAGCAGCCCAGGAGTTTACGAGCAGTACTTC